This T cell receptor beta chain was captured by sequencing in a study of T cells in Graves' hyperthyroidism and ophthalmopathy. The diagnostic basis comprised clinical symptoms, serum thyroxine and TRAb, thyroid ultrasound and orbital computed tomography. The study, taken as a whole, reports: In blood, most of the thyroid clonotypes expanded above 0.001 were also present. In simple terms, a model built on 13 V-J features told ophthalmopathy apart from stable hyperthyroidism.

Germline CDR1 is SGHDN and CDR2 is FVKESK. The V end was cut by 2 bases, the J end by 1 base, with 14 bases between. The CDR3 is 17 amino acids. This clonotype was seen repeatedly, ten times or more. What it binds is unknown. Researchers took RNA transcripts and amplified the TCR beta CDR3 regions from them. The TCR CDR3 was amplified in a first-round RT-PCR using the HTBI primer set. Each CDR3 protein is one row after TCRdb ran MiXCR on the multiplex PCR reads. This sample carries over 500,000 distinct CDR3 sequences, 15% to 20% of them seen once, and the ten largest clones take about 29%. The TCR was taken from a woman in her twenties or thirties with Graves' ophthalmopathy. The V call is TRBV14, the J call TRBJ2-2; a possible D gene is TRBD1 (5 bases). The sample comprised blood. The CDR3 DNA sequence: TGTGCCAGCAGCCAACAAATGGACACTAAGAACACCGGGGAGCTGTTTTTT. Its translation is CASSQQMDTKNTGELFF.